The present entry profiles one T cell receptor (beta chain) with its context. This specimen belongs to a study of blood T cell repertoires in COVID-19. Germline CDR1 reads SNHLY; CDR2 reads FYNNEI. Unmatched junction bases numbered 7, after V lost 9 bases and J lost 5 bases. The CDR3 totals 14 residues. Here immunoSEQ multiplex PCR was the method, and the copy in TCRdb shows in-frame clones only, minus some. This table has more than 350,000 clones, more than 70% appearing once. Cohorts were assigned according to the clinical history that participants reported. V gene TRBV2 combines with J gene TRBJ2-1; 10 bases align to TRBD2. The sample comprised PBMCs or T cells enriched from blood (not recorded which). The source of this sequence is a woman aged 18 to 35 who had been exposed to COVID-19. CDR3: CARSGTSDHNEQFF. For the CDR3, the DNA is TGTGCCAGGAGCGGGACTAGCGACCACAATGAGCAGTTCTTC. The variable domain in full, with the rest retrieved from reference TRBV2 and TRBJ2-1, is EPEVTQTPSHQVTQMGQEVILRCVPISNHLYFYWYRQILGQKVEFLVSFYNNEISEKSEIFDDQFSVERPDGSNFTLKIRSTKLEDSAMYFCARSGTSDHNEQFFGPGTRLTVL.